The 17 T cell receptor beta chains below all came from one sample that was sequenced in a study of T cell changes during pregnancy in multiple sclerosis. Sequencing was performed with immunoSEQ multiplex PCR; in TCRdb, only in-frame clones are kept and a portion is missing. The table includes about 48,000 clones, 80% to 90% detected once. The sequenced sample was CD4+ T cells from peripheral blood mononuclear cells, obtained in the second trimester of pregnancy. These receptors came from a female donor with multiple sclerosis, enrolled in a pregnancy study.

This clone appeared once. The chain carries TRBV5-1 and TRBJ1-4; weak D call: TRBD1 (5 bases). V gave up 4 bases and J gave up 0 bases, with 16 bases separating them. The CDR3 covers 17 residues. CDR1 is SGHRS, CDR2 YFSETQ, per germline. The CDR3 nucleotides are TGCGCCAGCAGCCTAGGGGCCGGGGGTGCAACTAATGAAAAACTGTTTTTT. Its protein is CASSLGAGGATNEKLFF.

The chain has TRBV7-7 and TRBJ2-5; maybe TRBD1 (5 bases). V dropped 2 bases and J dropped 4 bases, with 17 bases sitting between them. Per germline, CDR1 SSHAT and CDR2 FNYEAQ (reference sequence). This CDR3 spans 16 amino acids. CDR3 in DNA: TGTGCCAGCAGCTTAAACCCATCCCAAGGGGCAGAGACCCAGTACTTC. It specifies CASSLNPSQGAETQYF.

J is TRBJ2-7 and V is TRBV14; TRBD1 might be the D (5 bases). V was shortened by 0 bases and J by 7 bases, with 16 bases between the two germline ends. The CDR3 spans 15 residues. Germline V gene data show CDR1 as SGHDN and CDR2 as FVKESK. The CDR3 DNA sequence: TGTGCCAGCAGCCAAGATCCCAGGGTAAGGGGTGAGCAGTACTTC. This translates into CASSQDPRVRGEQYF.

This clone was detected only a few times. The genes are TRBV5-4 and TRBJ2-1, with 9 nucleotides matching TRBD2. The V gene end was trimmed by 4 bases and the J gene end by 1 base; junction bases not matched to a gene: 6. Germline CDR1 reads SGHNT; CDR2 reads YYREEE (reference sequence). The CDR3 has 16 amino acids. This CDR3 is CASSGTTSGSYNEQFF. CDR3 in DNA: TGTGCCAGCAGCGGGACGACTAGCGGTTCCTACAATGAGCAGTTCTTC.

The chain uses TRBV28 and TRBJ2-1; 12 bases are shared with TRBD2. The CDR3 sequence is 15 residues long. The ends lost 2 bases at V and 4 bases at J; junction bases unmatched: 0. Germline values: CDR1 MDHEN, CDR2 SYDVKM. The CDR3 spells CASSLGTSGYNEQFF. In DNA, the CDR3 is TGTGCCAGCAGTTTAGGGACTAGCGGGTACAATGAGCAGTTCTTC.

In DNA, the CDR3 is TGTGCCAGCAGTTGGGACAGCCTAGGTTCTGAAGCTTTCTTT. As protein: CASSWDSLGSEAFF. V is TRBV27 and J is TRBJ1-1; 7 bases map to TRBD1. The germline gives CDR1 MNHEY, CDR2 SMNVEV (reference sequence). The length of the CDR3 is 14 residues. The V segment lost 4 bases and the J segment 6 bases; nucleotides outside the gene matches: 8.

With respect to this clone: The sample holds other DNA sequences that translate to the same CDR3. CDR3 protein: CASSRGQGQETQYF. The CDR3, as DNA: TGCGCCAGCAGCCGGGGACAGGGTCAAGAGACCCAGTACTTC. This rearrangement joins TRBV5-1 to TRBJ2-5; 9 bases are shared with TRBD1. CDR3 length equals 14 residues. V trimming: 4 bases; J trimming: 2 bases; junction bases outside the gene matches: 3. Germline V gives CDR1 SGHRS, CDR2 YFSETQ.

The V call is TRBV21-1, the J call TRBJ2-1; the table names TRBD2, a call not compared with the DNA. TRBV21-1 is a documented pseudogene. The CDR3 contains 18 residues. CDR3 sequence (DNA): TGTGCCAGCAGCAAAGCGCGGGGATTAGCGGCCTCCTACAATGAGCAGTTCTTC. This translates into CASSKARGLAASYNEQFF.

The V gene is TRBV18, the J gene TRBJ1-2; perhaps TRBD1 as D (6 bases). The CDR3 length is 15 residues. Trimming took off 3 bases at V and 5 bases at J, with 16 bases between the two ends. Germline CDR1 KGHSH, CDR2 LQKENI. The CDR3 DNA follows: TGTGCCAGCTCACCGGGGGGGGGCCTGAAGTATGGCTACACCTTC. It yields the protein CASSPGGGLKYGYTF.

The chain carries TRBV5-3 and TRBJ2-2; weak D call: TRBD2 (6 bases). TRBV5-3 is assigned to the ORF class and has an uncertain function. The CDR3 contains 16 residues. V was clipped by 1 base and J by 0 bases, with 10 bases between them. The CDR3 sequence: CARSLHSGPNTGELFF. DNA for the CDR3: TGTGCCAGAAGCTTGCATAGCGGTCCGAACACCGGGGAGCTGTTTTTT.

The genes are TRBV21-1 and TRBJ1-5; TRBD1, the table's D call, lacks a check against the DNA. TRBV21-1 is deemed a pseudogene. The length of the CDR3 is 15 residues. CDR3 residues: CASSKGNRGNQPQHF. The CDR3 DNA is TGTGCCAGCAGCAAAGGAAACAGGGGCAATCAGCCCCAGCATTTT.

This clone was detected only once. This chain uses TRBV6-1 with TRBJ2-7; 7 nucleotides align to TRBD1. The length of the CDR3 is 12 residues. The junction had 2 bases not matched to a gene; V was cut back by 6 bases and J by 3 bases. The V gene's germline CDR1 is MNHNS and CDR2 SASEGT. The CDR3 reads CASRGQFYEQYF. The DNA for the CDR3 is TGTGCCAGCAGGGGACAGTTCTACGAGCAGTACTTC.

This rearrangement joins TRBV19 to TRBJ2-1; 8 bases match TRBD2. Looked up from germline, CDR1 is LNHDA and CDR2 is SQIVND (reference sequence). The CDR3 spans 13 residues. The trim removed 7 bases at V and 9 bases at J, leaving 8 bases unmatched. This CDR3 reads CASTGGGKGEQFF. The CDR3 nucleotides are TGTGCCAGTACAGGCGGGGGGAAGGGTGAGCAGTTCTTC.

The gene calls are TRBV5-1 and TRBJ2-4, with 7 bases fitting TRBD2. CDR3 size: 15 residues. Unmatched junction bases numbered 10, after V lost 5 bases and J lost 5 bases. CDR1 SGHRS and CDR2 YFSETQ come from the germline V gene. CDR3 sequence (DNA): TGCGCCAGCAGTCTCGGCGGGAGATCGGAAAACATTCAGTACTTC. The encoded protein is CASSLGGRSENIQYF.

The DNA for the CDR3 is TGTGCCAGCTCCGTAGGGGCGGCCAACTCCTACGAGCAGTACTTC. It encodes CASSVGAANSYEQYF. This chain connects TRBV28 to TRBJ2-7; weak D call: TRBD1 (5 bases). The ends were cut back, 8 bases at V and 0 bases at J, with 17 bases in the middle. Per the germline V gene, CDR1 is MDHEN and CDR2 is SYDVKM. The CDR3 is 15 residues long.

This CDR3 is CASSADTRRGYQYF. In DNA form, the CDR3 reads TGTGCCAGTAGCGCGGATACTAGGAGGGGTTATCAGTACTTC. The genes are TRBV19 and TRBJ2-4; the D gene is possibly TRBD2 (6 bases). With 6 bases removed from V and 12 bases from J, the gap between germline ends came to 21 bases. Germline V CDR1 and CDR2: LNHDA, SQIVND (reference sequence). The CDR3 totals 14 residues. The variable domain in full, completed from reference TRBV19 and TRBJ2-4, reads DGGITQSPKYLFRKEGQNVTLSCEQNLNHDAMYWYRQDPGQGLRLIYYSQIVNDFQKGDIAEGYSVSREKKESFPLTVTSAQKNPTAFYLCASSADTRRGYQYFGAGTRLSVL.

The rearrangement joins TRBV13 to TRBJ2-7, with TRBD1 identical over 8 bases. V lost 2 bases and J lost 2; bases outside the gene matches: 11. CDR1 is PRHDT, CDR2 FYEKMQ, per germline (reference sequence). This CDR3 spans 17 amino acids. CDR3 DNA sequence: TGTGCCAGCAGCTTAAGGGGTAAGACAGGGGAGGCCTACGAGCAGTACTTC. It is translated as CASSLRGKTGEAYEQYF.